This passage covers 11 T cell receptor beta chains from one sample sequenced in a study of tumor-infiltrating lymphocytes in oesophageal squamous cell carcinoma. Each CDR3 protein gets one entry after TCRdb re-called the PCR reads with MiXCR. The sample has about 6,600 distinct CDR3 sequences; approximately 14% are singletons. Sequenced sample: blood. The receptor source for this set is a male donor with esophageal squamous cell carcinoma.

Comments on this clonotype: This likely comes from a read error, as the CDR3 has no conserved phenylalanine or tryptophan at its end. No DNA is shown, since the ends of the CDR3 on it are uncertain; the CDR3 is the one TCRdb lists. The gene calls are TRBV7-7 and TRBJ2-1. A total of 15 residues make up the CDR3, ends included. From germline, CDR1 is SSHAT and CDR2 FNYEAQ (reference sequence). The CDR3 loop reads CASSFNLDNEQFFGS.

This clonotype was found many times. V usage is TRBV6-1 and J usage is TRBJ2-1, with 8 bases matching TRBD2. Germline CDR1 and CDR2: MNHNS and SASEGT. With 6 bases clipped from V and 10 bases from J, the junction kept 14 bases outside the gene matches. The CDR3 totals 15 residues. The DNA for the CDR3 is TGTGCCAGCAGATCGTTGCGGGGGGCGCCCCACGAGCAGTTCTTC. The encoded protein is CASRSLRGAPHEQFF.

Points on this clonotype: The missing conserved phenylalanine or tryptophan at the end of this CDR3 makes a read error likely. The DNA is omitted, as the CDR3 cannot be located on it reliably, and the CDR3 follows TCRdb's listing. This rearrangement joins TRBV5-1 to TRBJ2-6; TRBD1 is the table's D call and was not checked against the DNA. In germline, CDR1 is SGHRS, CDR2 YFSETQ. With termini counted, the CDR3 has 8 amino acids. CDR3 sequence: CASREPGQ.

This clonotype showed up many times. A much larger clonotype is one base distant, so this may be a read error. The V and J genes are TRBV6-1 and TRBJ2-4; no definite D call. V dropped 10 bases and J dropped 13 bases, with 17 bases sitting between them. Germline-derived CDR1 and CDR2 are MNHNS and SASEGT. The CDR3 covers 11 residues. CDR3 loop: CATARSNEQYF. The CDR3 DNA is TGTGCCACCGCGCGTAGCAATGAGCAGTACTTC.

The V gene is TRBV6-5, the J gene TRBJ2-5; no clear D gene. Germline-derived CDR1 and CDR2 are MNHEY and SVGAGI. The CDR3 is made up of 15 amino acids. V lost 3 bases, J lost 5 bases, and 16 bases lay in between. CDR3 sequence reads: CASSYRTPSGETQYF. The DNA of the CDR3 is TGTGCCAGCAGTTATAGAACCCCTTCGGGCGAGACCCAGTACTTC.

This CDR3 reads CATSDFGRPYEQFF. In DNA, the CDR3 is TGTGCCACCAGTGATTTTGGGCGCCCCTACGAGCAGTTCTTC. The chain links TRBV24-1 to TRBJ2-4, with D hard to call. Judging by the DNA end, TRBJ2-1 fits better; the J call may be wrong. Germline lookup yields CDR1 KGHDR and CDR2 SFDVKD. CDR3 length: 14 residues.

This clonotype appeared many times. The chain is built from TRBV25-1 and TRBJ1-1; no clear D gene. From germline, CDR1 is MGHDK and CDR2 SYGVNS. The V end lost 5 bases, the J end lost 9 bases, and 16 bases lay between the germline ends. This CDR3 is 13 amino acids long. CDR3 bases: TGTGCCAGCAGTCTGCAGGCCCCCACCAAAGCTTTCTTT. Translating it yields CASSLQAPTKAFF.

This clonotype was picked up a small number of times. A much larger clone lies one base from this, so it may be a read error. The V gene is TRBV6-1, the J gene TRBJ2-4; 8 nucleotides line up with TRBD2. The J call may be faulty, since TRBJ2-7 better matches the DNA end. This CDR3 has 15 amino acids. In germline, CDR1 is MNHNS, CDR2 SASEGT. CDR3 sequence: CASRSLRGAPHEQYF. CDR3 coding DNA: TGTGCCAGCAGATCGTTGCGGGGGGCGCCCCACGAGCAGTACTTC.

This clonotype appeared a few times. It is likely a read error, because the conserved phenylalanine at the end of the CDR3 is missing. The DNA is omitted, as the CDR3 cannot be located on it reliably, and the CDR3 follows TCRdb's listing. CDR3 loop: CASSRNTGYRGYTFGS. The J gene is TRBJ2-7, the V gene TRBV7-9; the listed D gene, TRBD1, was not tested against the DNA. CDR1 and CDR2 from the germline V gene are SEHNR and FQNEAQ (reference sequence). 16 amino acids form the CDR3, both terminal residues included.

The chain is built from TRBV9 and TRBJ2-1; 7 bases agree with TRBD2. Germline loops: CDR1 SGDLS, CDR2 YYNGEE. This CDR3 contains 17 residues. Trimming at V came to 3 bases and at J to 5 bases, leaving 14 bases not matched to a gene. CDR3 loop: CASSEAVLAVGDNEQFF. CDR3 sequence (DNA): TGTGCCAGCAGCGAAGCGGTTCTAGCGGTAGGAGACAATGAGCAGTTCTTC.

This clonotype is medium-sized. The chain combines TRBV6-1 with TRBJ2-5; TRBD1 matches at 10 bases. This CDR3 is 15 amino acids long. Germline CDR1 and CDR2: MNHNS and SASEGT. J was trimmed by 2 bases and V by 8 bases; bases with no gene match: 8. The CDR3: CASPDRGLGQETQYF. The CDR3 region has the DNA TGTGCCAGCCCTGACAGGGGGCTTGGACAAGAGACCCAGTACTTC.